This entry is about one T cell receptor (beta chain). As yet, its antigen is unknown. The CDR3 extends over 15 amino acids. Germline values: CDR1 SQVTM, CDR2 ANQGSEA. After re-calling the 5' RACE reads, TCRdb lists one entry per CDR3 protein, DNA absent. The sample totals around 550,000 distinct CDR3 sequences. These data come from a study of T cells expressing NK-cell markers. Study details: Researchers got TCR beta repertoires out of sorted CD3+CD56+NKG2C+, CD3+CD56+NKG2C- and CD3+CD56-NKG2C+ T cells. HCMV seropositivity marked seven of the eight sequenced donors; one was seronegative. Study conclusions and caveats: Dominance of the CD3+CD56-NKG2C+ fraction by these clonotypes also held in four donors. Unclear, still, was the HCMV specificity of the expanded NKG2C+ T cell clones.

The clonotype originates from a man between 18 and 35 years old in good health. This chain uses TRBV29-1 with TRBJ1-5; TCRdb's D gene call, TRBD1, goes unchecked for lack of DNA. The sequenced sample consisted of blood T cells: a sorted CD56 or NKG2C T cell subset, CD4+ or CD8+ T cells, or bulk PBMC T cells (not recorded which). The CDR3 here is CSVEEGQGVGQPQHF.